This T cell receptor (beta chain) was sequenced in a study of blood T cell repertoires in COVID-19. In the authors' workflow: The assay estimated nucleated cells by amplifying reference gene primers. Produced via immunoSEQ multiplex PCR; TCRdb's table is partial and in-frame only. The V and J calls and clone size are taken from that table; D and trimming were inferred from the DNA. The sample includes some 310,000 clones, 90% of them seen just once. This CDR3 region has 14 residues. The V and J ends lost 0 bases and 7 bases respectively, with 13 bases between them. CDR1 PRHDT and CDR2 FYEKMQ come from the germline V gene (reference sequence).

The J gene is TRBJ2-7, the V gene TRBV13; D may be TRBD2 (5 bases). The sequencing input was peripheral blood. This clonotype was obtained from a woman in her twenties or thirties with COVID-19, enrolled during active disease. The DNA for the CDR3 is TGTGCCAGCAGCTTAGGAGAGGGCCTTTGGGAGCAGTACTTC. This sequence encodes CASSLGEGLWEQYF.